The clone carrying this TCR beta chain was detected many times. No antigen is known for it. The data were obtained in a study of T-cell reconstitution after alpha-beta-depleted transplantation in children. TCRbeta library construction was performed incorporating unique molecular identifiers. TCRdb itself ran the PCR reads through MiXCR, one entry per CDR3 protein. The sample has approximately 200,000 distinct CDR3 sequences; approximately 6.8% are singletons. Study-level results: Surviving recipient T cells and thymic progenitors underlay high day-60 TCRbeta diversity in some patients. The origin of alpha-beta T cells about two months after transplant was reportedly several hundred expanded graft clones. Newly made T cells mostly supplied T-cell counts and diversity one year after transplant.

The clonotype was recovered from a girl less than two years old with combined immunodeficiency, due to receive a stem cell transplant. Specimen: PBMCs, collected before TCRalphabeta/CD19-depleted stem cell transplant.

The CDR3 DNA follows: TGTGCCATACCCGGGACTGAGAGCTCCTACGAGCAGTACTTC. Residues: CAIPGTESSYEQYF. The chain is built from TRBV10-3 and TRBJ2-7; D might be TRBD2 (6 bases). The CDR3 has 14 residues. Germline loops: CDR1 ENHRY, CDR2 SYGVKD. Trimming took off 9 bases at V and 0 bases at J, with 15 bases between the two ends.